This TCR beta chain appears in the sequencing data of a study of blood T cell repertoires in COVID-19. Study in general: COVID-19 samples from acute and convalescent phases originated in the United States, Italy and Spain. Sample material is recorded as cDNA or gDNA derived from T cells, B-cell-depleted T cells, or PBMCs.

In this sample, this clone turned up a few times. This CDR3 has 14 amino acids. The V end was cut by 4 bases, the J end by 4 bases, with 10 bases between. Germline CDR1 reads MNHEY; CDR2 reads SMNVEV (reference sequence). Source study methods: Estimation of nucleated cell counts relied on the amplification of reference gene primers. Sequencing used immunoSEQ multiplex PCR; TCRdb keeps in-frame clones, though not all of them. That table furnishes V, J and clone size, whereas the DNA furnished D and trimming. This table holds under 200,000 clones, around 86% found once. This clonotype originated in a man aged 18-30 years with acute or convalescent COVID-19. The chain has TRBV27 and TRBJ1-4; TRBD1 might be the D (6 bases). The sequencing sample was made of peripheral blood. In DNA, the CDR3 is TGTGCCAGCAGTTCGGGACAAATTAATGAAAAACTGTTTTTT. Protein: CASSSGQINEKLFF. Combining the CDR3 with reference TRBV27 and TRBJ1-4 gives the whole variable domain EAQVTQNPRYLITVTGKKLTVTCSQNMNHEYMSWYRQDPGLGLRQIYYSMNVEVTDKGDVPEGYKVSRKEKRNFPLILESPSPNQTSLYFCASSSGQINEKLFFGSGTQLSVL.